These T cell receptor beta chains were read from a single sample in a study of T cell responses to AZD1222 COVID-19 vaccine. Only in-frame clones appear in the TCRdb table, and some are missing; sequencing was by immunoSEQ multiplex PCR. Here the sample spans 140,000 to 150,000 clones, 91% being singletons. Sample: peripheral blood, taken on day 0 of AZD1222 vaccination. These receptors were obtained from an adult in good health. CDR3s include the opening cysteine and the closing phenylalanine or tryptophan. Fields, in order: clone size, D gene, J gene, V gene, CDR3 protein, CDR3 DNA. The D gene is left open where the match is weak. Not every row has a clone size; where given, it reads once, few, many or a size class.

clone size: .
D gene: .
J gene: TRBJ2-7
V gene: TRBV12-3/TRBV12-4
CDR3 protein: CASRPGGSYEQYF
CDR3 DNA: TGTGCCAGCAGGCCAGGCGGCTCCTACGAGCAGTACTTC

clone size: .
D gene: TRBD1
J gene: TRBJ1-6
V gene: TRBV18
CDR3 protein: CASSPQGADSPLHF
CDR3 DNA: TGTGCCAGCTCACCACAGGGGGCTGATTCACCCCTCCACTTT

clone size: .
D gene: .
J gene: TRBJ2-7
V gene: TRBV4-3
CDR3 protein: CASSQDRWYEQYF
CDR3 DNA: TGCGCCAGCAGCCAAGATCGATGGTACGAGCAGTACTTC

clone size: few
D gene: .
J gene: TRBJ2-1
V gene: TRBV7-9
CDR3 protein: CASTPTGPSPGEQFF
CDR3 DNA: TGTGCCAGCACTCCGACCGGCCCATCCCCCGGTGAGCAGTTCTTC

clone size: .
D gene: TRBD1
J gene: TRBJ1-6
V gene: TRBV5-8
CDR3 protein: CASSAYRGRGDNSPLHF
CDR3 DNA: TGTGCCAGCAGCGCTTACAGGGGCAGGGGCGATAATTCACCCCTCCACTTT

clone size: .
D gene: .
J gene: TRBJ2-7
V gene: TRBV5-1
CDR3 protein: CASSLSTGVYEQYF
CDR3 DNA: TGCGCCAGCAGCTTGTCTACGGGGGTATACGAGCAGTACTTC

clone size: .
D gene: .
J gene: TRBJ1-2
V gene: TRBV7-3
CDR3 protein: CASSPRPETSLLGTSVYYGYTF
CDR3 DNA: TGTGCCAGCAGCCCCCGACCGGAAACCTCACTTCTGGGAACAAGCGTCTACTATGGCTACACCTTC

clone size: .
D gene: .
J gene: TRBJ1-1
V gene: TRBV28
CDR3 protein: CASSLGRMNTEAFF
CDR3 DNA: TGTGCCAGCAGTTTGGGCAGAATGAACACTGAAGCTTTCTTT

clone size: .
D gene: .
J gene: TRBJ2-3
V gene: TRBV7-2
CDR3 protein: CASTRRGGETQYF
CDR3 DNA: TGTGCCAGCACCCGTAGGGGGGGGGAGACGCAGTATTTT

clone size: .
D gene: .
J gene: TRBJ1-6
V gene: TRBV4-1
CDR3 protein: CASQRSTDLNSPLHF
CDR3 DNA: TGCGCCAGCCAGCGCAGCACGGACCTTAATTCACCCCTCCACTTT

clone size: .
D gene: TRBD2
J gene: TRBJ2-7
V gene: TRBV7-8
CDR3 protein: CASSSAGTSGRVREQYF
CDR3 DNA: TGTGCCAGCAGCTCCGCGGGGACTAGCGGGAGGGTTCGGGAGCAGTACTTC

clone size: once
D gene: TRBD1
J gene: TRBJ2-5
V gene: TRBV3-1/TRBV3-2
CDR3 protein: CASRPTGRETQYF
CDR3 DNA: TGTGCCAGCAGGCCGACAGGGAGAGAGACCCAGTACTTC

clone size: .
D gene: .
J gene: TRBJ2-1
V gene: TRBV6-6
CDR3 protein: CASSYLGTVNEQFF
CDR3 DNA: TGTGCCAGCAGTTACCTCGGGACCGTCAATGAGCAGTTCTTC

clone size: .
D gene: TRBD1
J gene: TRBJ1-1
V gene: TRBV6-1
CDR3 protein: CASSERTGAMNTEAFF
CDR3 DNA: TGTGCCAGCAGTGAACGGACAGGGGCAATGAACACTGAAGCTTTCTTT

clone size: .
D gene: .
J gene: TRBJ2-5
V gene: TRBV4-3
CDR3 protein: CASSQSTEGGTQYF
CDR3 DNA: TGCGCCAGCAGCCAATCGACCGAGGGGGGGACCCAGTACTTC

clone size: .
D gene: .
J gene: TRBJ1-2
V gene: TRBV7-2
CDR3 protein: CASSPQTTGYGYTF
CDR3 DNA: TGTGCCAGCAGCCCCCAAACGACAGGATATGGCTACACCTTC

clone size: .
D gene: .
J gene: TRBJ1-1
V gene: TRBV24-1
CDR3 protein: CATTDKMNTEAFF
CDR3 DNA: TGTGCCACCACCGACAAGATGAACACTGAAGCTTTCTTT

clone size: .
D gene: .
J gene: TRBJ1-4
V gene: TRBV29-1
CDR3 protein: CSVGGDGEKLFF
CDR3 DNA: TGCAGCGTTGGCGGGGACGGCGAAAAACTGTTTTTT

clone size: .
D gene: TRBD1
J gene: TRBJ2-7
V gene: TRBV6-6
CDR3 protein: CASSYLGQGAGEQYF
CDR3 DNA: TGTGCCAGCAGTTACTTGGGACAGGGGGCGGGCGAGCAGTACTTC

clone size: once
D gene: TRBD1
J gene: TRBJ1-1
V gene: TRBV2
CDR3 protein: CASSSTGVQNTEAFF
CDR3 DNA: TGTGCCAGCAGTTCTACAGGGGTCCAGAACACTGAAGCTTTCTTT

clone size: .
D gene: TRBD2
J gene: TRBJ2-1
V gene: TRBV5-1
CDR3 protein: CASSARLAGTSHEQFF
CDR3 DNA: TGCGCCAGCAGCGCCCGACTAGCGGGGACGTCCCATGAGCAGTTCTTC

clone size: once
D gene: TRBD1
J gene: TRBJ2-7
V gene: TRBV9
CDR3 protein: CASSIRGQGDEQYF
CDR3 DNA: TGTGCCAGCAGTATCCGGGGACAGGGTGACGAGCAGTACTTC

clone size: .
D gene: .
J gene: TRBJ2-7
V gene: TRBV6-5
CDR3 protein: CASSYVTTGSSYEQYF
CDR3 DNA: TGTGCCAGCAGTTACGTTACAACCGGTAGCTCCTACGAGCAGTACTTC

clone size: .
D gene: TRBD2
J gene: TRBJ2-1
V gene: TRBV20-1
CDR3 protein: CSASGLAGAGEQFF
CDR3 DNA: TGCAGTGCTAGTGGTCTAGCGGGAGCTGGTGAGCAGTTCTTC

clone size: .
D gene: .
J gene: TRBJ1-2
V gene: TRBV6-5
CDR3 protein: CASSMVRDYGYTF
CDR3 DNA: TGTGCCAGCAGTATGGTGAGGGACTATGGCTACACCTTC

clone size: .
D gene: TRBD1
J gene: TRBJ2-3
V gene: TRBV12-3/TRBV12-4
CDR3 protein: CASRRGPDTQYF
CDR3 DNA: TGTGCCAGCAGGAGGGGGCCAGATACGCAGTATTTT

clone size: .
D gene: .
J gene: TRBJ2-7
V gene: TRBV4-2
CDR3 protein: CASSQERLEGEDSYEQYF
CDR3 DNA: TGTGCCAGCAGCCAAGAAAGGCTCGAGGGGGAAGACTCCTACGAGCAGTACTTC

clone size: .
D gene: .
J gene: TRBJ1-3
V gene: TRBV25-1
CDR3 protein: CASSDGISGNTIYF
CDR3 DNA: TGTGCCAGCAGTGACGGGATCTCTGGAAACACCATATATTTT

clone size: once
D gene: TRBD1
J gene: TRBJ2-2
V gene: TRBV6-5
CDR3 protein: CASSYIWDRGLWQLFF
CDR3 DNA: TGTGCCAGCAGTTATATATGGGACAGGGGGCTATGGCAGCTGTTTTTT

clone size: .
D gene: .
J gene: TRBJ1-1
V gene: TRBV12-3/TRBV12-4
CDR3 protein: CASSRGVGAFF
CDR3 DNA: TGTGCCAGCAGTAGGGGTGTAGGAGCTTTCTTT

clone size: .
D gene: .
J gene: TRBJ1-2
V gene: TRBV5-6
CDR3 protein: CASSLAAVDYGYTF
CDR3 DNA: TGTGCCAGCAGCTTGGCCGCCGTCGACTATGGCTACACCTTC

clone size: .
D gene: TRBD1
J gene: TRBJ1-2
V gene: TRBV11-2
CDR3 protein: CASSPRTGYGYTF
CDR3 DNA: TGTGCCAGCAGCCCCCGGACAGGGTATGGCTACACCTTC

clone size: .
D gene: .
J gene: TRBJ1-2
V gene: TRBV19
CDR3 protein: CASSIVGAPYGYTF
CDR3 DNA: TGTGCCAGTAGTATAGTAGGAGCCCCTTATGGCTACACCTTC

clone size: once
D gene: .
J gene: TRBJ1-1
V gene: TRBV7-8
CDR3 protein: CASSLDVLGGAMNTEAFF
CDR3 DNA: TGTGCCAGCAGCTTGGATGTCCTTGGAGGGGCTATGAACACTGAAGCTTTCTTT

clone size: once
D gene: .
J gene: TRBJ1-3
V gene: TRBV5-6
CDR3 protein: CASSARSTGNTIYF
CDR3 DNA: TGTGCCAGCAGTGCGCGCAGCACTGGAAACACCATATATTTT

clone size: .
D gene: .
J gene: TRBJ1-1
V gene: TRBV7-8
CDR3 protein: CASSPPGRHTEAFF
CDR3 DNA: TGTGCCAGCAGCCCGCCGGGACGCCACACTGAAGCTTTCTTT

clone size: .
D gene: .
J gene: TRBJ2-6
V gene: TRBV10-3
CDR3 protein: CASNTGKSSGANVLTF
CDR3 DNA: TGTGCCTCGAATACGGGGAAATCCTCTGGGGCCAACGTCCTGACTTTC

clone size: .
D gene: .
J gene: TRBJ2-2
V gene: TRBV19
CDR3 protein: CARGGVGLLNTGELFF
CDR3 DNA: TGTGCCAGGGGGGGTGTGGGACTCTTGAACACCGGGGAGCTGTTTTTT

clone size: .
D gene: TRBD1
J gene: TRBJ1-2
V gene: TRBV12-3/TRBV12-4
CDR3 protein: CASSGTEAYGYTF
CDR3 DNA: TGTGCCAGCAGTGGGACAGAGGCGTATGGCTACACCTTC

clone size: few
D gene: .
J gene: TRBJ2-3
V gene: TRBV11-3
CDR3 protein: CASGAVSGFTDTQYF
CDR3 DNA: TGTGCCAGCGGGGCGGTTAGCGGATTCACAGATACGCAGTATTTT

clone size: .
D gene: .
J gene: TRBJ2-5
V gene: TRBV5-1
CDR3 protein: CASSPLGGGETQYF
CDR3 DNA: TGCGCCAGCAGCCCGCTAGGGGGAGGTGAGACCCAGTACTTC

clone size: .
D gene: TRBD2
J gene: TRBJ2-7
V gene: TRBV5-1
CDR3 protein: CASSLAGTSGPSSYEQYF
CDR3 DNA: TGCGCCAGCAGCTTGGCCGGGACTAGCGGGCCGAGCTCCTACGAGCAGTACTTC

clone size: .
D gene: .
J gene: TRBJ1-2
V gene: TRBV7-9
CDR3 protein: CASSSTPSANYGYTF
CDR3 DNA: TGTGCCAGCAGCTCCACCCCGTCCGCTAACTATGGCTACACCTTC

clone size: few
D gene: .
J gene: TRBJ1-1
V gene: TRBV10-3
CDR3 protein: CAISDHLAREGLLSTEAFF
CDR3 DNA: TGTGCCATCAGTGACCATCTCGCCAGGGAGGGCCTCCTTAGCACTGAAGCTTTCTTT

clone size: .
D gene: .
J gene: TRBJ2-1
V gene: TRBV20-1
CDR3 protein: CSGGRENEQFF
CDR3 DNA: TGCAGCGGGGGACGGGAGAATGAGCAGTTCTTC

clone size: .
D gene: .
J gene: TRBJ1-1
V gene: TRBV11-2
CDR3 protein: CASSHGGTNTEAFF
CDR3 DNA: TGTGCCAGCAGCCACGGGGGGACCAACACTGAAGCTTTCTTT

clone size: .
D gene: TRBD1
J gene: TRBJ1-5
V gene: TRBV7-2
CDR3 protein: CASSLGGRGQGQPQHF
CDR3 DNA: TGTGCCAGCAGCTTAGGTGGCAGGGGGCAAGGTCAGCCCCAGCATTTT

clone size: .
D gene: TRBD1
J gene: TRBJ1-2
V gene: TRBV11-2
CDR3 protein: CASSLGDSPIHTF
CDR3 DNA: TGTGCCAGCAGCTTAGGGGACAGCCCGATTCACACCTTC